The 21 T cell receptor beta chains below all came from one sample that was sequenced in a study of shared T cell receptors in the human thymus. TCRdb's table, derived via immunoSEQ multiplex PCR, lists solely in-frame clones and lacks some. Here the sample spans approximately 660,000 clones, approximately 90% being singletons. This same sample was also taken into another study, of human thymus T cells.

Sequencing was done on a sample of thymocytes. Receptor source: a boy under two years old with a congenital heart defect.

This clone was seen once. The J gene is TRBJ2-3, the V gene TRBV11-3, with a tentative D call TRBD1 (6 bases). CDR1 is SGHNT, CDR2 YENEEA, per germline. The CDR3 is 13 amino acids. V was shortened by 5 bases and J by 3 bases, with 9 bases between the two germline ends. CDR3 in amino acids: CASSRQGTDTQYF. CDR3 nucleotides: TGTGCCAGCAGCCGCCAGGGGACAGATACGCAGTATTTT.

The chain is built from TRBV5-1 and TRBJ2-3; 9 positions agree with TRBD2. The trim removed 4 bases at V and 0 bases at J, leaving 9 bases unmatched. This CDR3 is 17 amino acids long. Germline-derived CDR1 and CDR2 are SGHRS and YFSETQ. CDR3 DNA sequence: TGCGCCAGCAGCACCGGCAGCGGGAGGCTCAGCACAGATACGCAGTATTTT. Protein product: CASSTGSGRLSTDTQYF. The entire variable domain, with the rest obtained from reference TRBV5-1 and TRBJ2-3, is as follows: KAGVTQTPRYLIKTRGQQVTLSCSPISGHRSVSWYQQTPGQGLQFLFEYFSETQRNKGNFPGRFSGRQFSNSRSEMNVSTLELGDSALYLCASSTGSGRLSTDTQYFGPGTRLTVL.

This chain links TRBV11-1 with TRBJ2-2; 14 bases agree with TRBD2. Germline CDR1 SGHAT, CDR2 FQDESV (reference sequence). The CDR3 covers 19 residues. V was clipped by 3 bases and J by 2 bases; unmatched bases: 8. In nucleotides, the CDR3 is TGTGCCAGCAGCTTGGGGACTAGCGGGAGCGGCCTAAACACCGGGGAGCTGTTTTTT. It codes for CASSLGTSGSGLNTGELFF.

The chain couples TRBV29-1 to TRBJ2-1, with 12 nucleotides matching TRBD2. From germline, CDR1 is SQVTM and CDR2 ANQGSEA. Unmatched junction bases numbered 14, after V lost 2 bases and J lost 9 bases. The CDR3 extends over 17 amino acids. CDR3 region: CSVEPVPSGRARVEQFF. In nucleotides, the CDR3 is TGCAGCGTTGAACCCGTGCCTAGCGGGAGGGCCAGGGTTGAGCAGTTCTTC.

V usage is TRBV5-6 and J usage is TRBJ2-2; 10 nucleotides align to TRBD2. CDR1 and CDR2 from the germline V gene are SGHDT and YYEEEE. The CDR3 totals 19 residues. Germline trimming cut 3 bases from V and 6 bases from J; bases unmatched to any gene: 17. CDR3 amino acids: CASSSEEVSSGSFSGELFF. CDR3 DNA sequence: TGTGCCAGCAGCTCGGAAGAGGTGTCTAGCGGGAGTTTTTCCGGGGAGCTGTTTTTT. Full variable domain (remainder filled in from reference TRBV5-6 and TRBJ2-2): DAGVTQSPTHLIKTRGQQVTLRCSPKSGHDTVSWYQQALGQGPQFIFQYYEEEERQRGNFPDRFSGHQFPNYSSELNVNALLLGDSALYLCASSSEEVSSGSFSGELFFGEGSRLTVL.

DNA for the CDR3: TGTGCCAGCAGCTCTCATTCGGGAGGGCCGGGTGAGCAGTACTTC. As protein: CASSSHSGGPGEQYF. This chain uses TRBV5-6 with TRBJ2-7, with TRBD2 matching 8 bases. Germline V CDR1 and CDR2: SGHDT, YYEEEE. J gave up 7 bases and V 3 bases, and 12 bases lay outside the gene matches. The CDR3 is made up of 15 amino acids.

The rearrangement links TRBV15 to TRBJ2-1, with D maybe TRBD1 (8 bases). V shed 4 bases and J shed 5 bases, with 15 bases lying between them. CDR1 and CDR2 from the germline V gene are LNHNV and YYDKDF (reference sequence). This CDR3 has 15 amino acids. CDR3 loop: CATSINRGGHNEQFF. The CDR3 DNA follows: TGTGCCACCAGCATCAACAGGGGGGGGCACAATGAGCAGTTCTTC.

This sequence joins TRBV5-6 and TRBJ1-1, with D maybe TRBD1 (6 bases). The CDR3 covers 12 residues. CDR1 and CDR2 from the germline V gene are SGHDT and YYEEEE. Trimming removed 4 bases at V and 7 bases at J, with 11 bases between. The CDR3 DNA sequence: TGTGCCAGCAGCCCAGGGGCGGATGAAGCTTTCTTT. Its protein product is CASSPGADEAFF.

The chain has TRBV2 and TRBJ2-1; D might be TRBD1 (6 bases). V shed 8 bases and J shed 4 bases, with 18 bases lying between them. Per germline, CDR1 SNHLY and CDR2 FYNNEI. This CDR3 spans 15 amino acids. CDR3 coding DNA: TGTGCCAGCGGGGCGACAGGAGACATGTACAATGAGCAGTTCTTC. Translating gives CASGATGDMYNEQFF.

The chain joins TRBV21-1 to TRBJ1-1; the D call TRBD1 from the table was never checked on the DNA. TRBV21-1 is a pseudogene locus. The CDR3 runs to 14 residues. The CDR3 DNA sequence: TGTGCCAGCAGCAGACAGGGCCCGAACACTGAAGCTTTCTTT. Translating it yields CASSRQGPNTEAFF.

The J gene is TRBJ2-7, the V gene TRBV7-7; 15 bases fit TRBD2. The CDR3 extends over 18 amino acids. CDR1 SSHAT and CDR2 FNYEAQ come from the germline V gene (reference sequence). V lost 4 bases, J lost 6 bases, and 13 bases stayed unmatched. The CDR3 region is CASSSGLAGGSPFREQYF. CDR3 DNA sequence: TGTGCCAGCAGCTCCGGACTAGCGGGAGGGTCCCCCTTTCGCGAGCAGTACTTC. Based on the CDR3 plus reference TRBV7-7 and TRBJ2-7, the full variable domain is GAGVSQSPRYKVTKRGQDVTLRCDPISSHATLYWYQQALGQGPEFLTYFNYEAQPDKSGLPSDRFSAERPEGSISTLTIQRTEQRDSAMYRCASSSGLAGGSPFREQYFGPGTRLTVT.

The chain couples TRBV21-1 to TRBJ1-5; no DNA check was done on the table's D call, TRBD1. TRBV21-1 is a pseudogene locus. The CDR3 sequence is 13 residues long. The CDR3 spells CASTRGLNQPQHF. The CDR3 DNA reads TGTGCCAGCACCAGGGGGCTCAATCAGCCCCAGCATTTT.

This chain links TRBV27 with TRBJ2-7; tentative D call: TRBD1 (6 bases). V lost 7 bases to trimming and J lost 1 base, with 14 bases between them. This CDR3 contains 14 residues. Germline V CDR1 and CDR2: MNHEY, SMNVEV (reference sequence). The CDR3 DNA follows: TGTGCCAGCATATCCGAAGGGGGTTCCTACGAGCAGTACTTC. It codes for CASISEGGSYEQYF.

The count of this clone is one. The rearrangement links TRBV27 to TRBJ1-5; 8 positions agree with TRBD1. The germline V gene has CDR1 MNHEY and CDR2 SMNVEV (reference sequence). V lost 6 bases and J lost 4; bases outside the gene matches: 5. This CDR3 has 14 amino acids. The CDR3 protein is CASSRTGWNQPQHF. The CDR3 bases are TGTGCCAGCAGCCGGACAGGGTGGAATCAGCCCCAGCATTTT.

V and J are TRBV7-2 and TRBJ1-1; a weak D match, TRBD1 (5 bases). The germline V and J ends were trimmed by 5 bases and 7 bases, with 11 bases remaining between them. This CDR3 contains 12 residues. The germline CDR1 and CDR2 sequences are SGHTA and FQGNSA. This CDR3 reads CASSGGLNEAFF. In DNA, the CDR3 is TGTGCCAGCAGCGGGGGACTGAATGAAGCTTTCTTT.

This sequence joins TRBV11-3 and TRBJ2-7; possible D gene TRBD1, 5 bases. Trimming removed 5 bases from V and 2 bases from J, with 13 bases in between. The CDR3 has 14 amino acids. Germline V gives CDR1 SGHNT, CDR2 YENEEA. CDR3 nucleotide sequence: TGTGCCAGCAGCCGCACAGGTTTCGCCTACGAGCAGTACTTC. Its protein product is CASSRTGFAYEQYF. The whole variable domain, filled in from reference TRBV11-3 and TRBJ2-7, reads EAGVVQSPRYKIIEKKQPVAFWCNPISGHNTLYWYLQNLGQGPELLIRYENEEAVDDSQLPKDRFSAERLKGVDSTLKIQPAELGDSAVYLCASSRTGFAYEQYFGPGTRLTVT.

The chain is built from TRBV4-3 and TRBJ1-5; maybe TRBD1 (5 bases). The CDR3 contains 19 residues. V gave up 0 bases and J gave up 0 bases, with 18 bases separating them. Germline CDR1 LGHNA, CDR2 YSLEER. The CDR3 DNA follows: TGCGCCAGCAGCCAAGAAAGGGAGGACACGGTCTTTAGCAATCAGCCCCAGCATTTT. It yields the protein CASSQEREDTVFSNQPQHF.

V and J are TRBV28 and TRBJ2-7; no clear D gene. The V and J ends lost 0 bases and 0 bases respectively, with 9 bases between them. Germline V CDR1 and CDR2: MDHEN, SYDVKM. The CDR3 runs 15 residues. The CDR3 DNA follows: TGTGCCAGCAGTTTATGCGGAAGGAGCTCCTACGAGCAGTACTTC. It yields the protein CASSLCGRSSYEQYF.

This clone was seen once. This sequence joins TRBV21-1 and TRBJ2-5; the D call of TRBD2 is as the table states it, not checked on the DNA. TRBV21-1 is a pseudogene locus. CDR3 length: 14 amino acids. CDR3 nucleotide sequence: TGTGCCAGCAGCAATCCTAGCGGCCAAGAGACCCAGTACTTC. As protein: CASSNPSGQETQYF.

This clone appeared a few times. The gene calls are TRBV4-3 and TRBJ2-7, with TRBD1 matching 9 bases. The germline V gene has CDR1 LGHNA and CDR2 YSLEER. The CDR3 covers 13 residues. V lost 4 bases, J lost 6 bases, and 4 bases stayed unmatched. The CDR3, as DNA: TGCGCCAGCAGCCCGAGACAGGGGGTCGAGCAGTACTTC. It translates to CASSPRQGVEQYF.

The V gene is TRBV4-2, the J gene TRBJ1-2; D is undetermined. V gave up 0 bases and J gave up 3 bases, with 11 bases separating them. There are 15 residues in the CDR3. Germline values: CDR1 LGHNA, CDR2 YNFKEQ. This CDR3 reads CASSQEVQDYYGYTF. The CDR3 DNA reads TGTGCCAGCAGCCAAGAAGTCCAGGACTACTATGGCTACACCTTC.